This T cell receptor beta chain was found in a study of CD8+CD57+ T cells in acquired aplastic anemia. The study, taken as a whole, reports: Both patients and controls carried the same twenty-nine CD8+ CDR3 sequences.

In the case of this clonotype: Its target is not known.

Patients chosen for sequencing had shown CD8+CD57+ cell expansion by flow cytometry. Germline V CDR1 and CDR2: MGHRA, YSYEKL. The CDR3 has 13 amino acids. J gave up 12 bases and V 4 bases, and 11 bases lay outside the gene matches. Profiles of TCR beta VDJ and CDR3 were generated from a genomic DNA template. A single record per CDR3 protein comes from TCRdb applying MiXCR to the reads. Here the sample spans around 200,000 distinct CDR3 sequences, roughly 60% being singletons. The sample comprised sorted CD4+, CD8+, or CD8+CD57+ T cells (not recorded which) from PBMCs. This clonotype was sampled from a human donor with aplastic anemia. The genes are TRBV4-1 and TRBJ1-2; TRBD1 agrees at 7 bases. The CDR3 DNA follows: TGCGCCAGCAGCCCTTCCGACAGGGATGGAAACACCTTC. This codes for CASSPSDRDGNTF.